A single sample gave rise to the 32 T cell receptor beta chains below, sequenced in a study of T cells in Graves' hyperthyroidism and ophthalmopathy. What was amplified from RNA transcripts were TCR beta CDR3 regions. Using the HTBI primer set, a first-round RT-PCR was run on the TCR CDR3. TCRdb analysed the multiplex PCR reads with MiXCR anew, one entry per CDR3 protein. This sample has about 180,000 distinct CDR3 sequences, with more than 15% found just once. Source material: blood. All receptors come from a woman aged 45-59 years with Graves' hyperthyroidism.

The V call is TRBV6-2 or TRBV6-3, the J call TRBJ2-5, with 11 bases matching TRBD2. With V trimmed by 6 bases and J by 3 bases, 12 bases remained unmatched. The CDR3 is made up of 17 amino acids. The germline CDR1 and CDR2 sequences are MNHEY and SVGEGT. The CDR3 loop is CASSLTGTSGIKETQYF. DNA for the CDR3: TGTGCCAGCAGCTTAACGGGGACTAGCGGAATTAAAGAGACCCAGTACTTC.

In its sample, this clonotype was seen many times. The chain is built from TRBV6-1 and TRBJ2-7, with D perhaps matching TRBD1 or TRBD2 (5 bases each). This CDR3 has 14 amino acids. Trimming removed 8 bases from V and 4 bases from J, with 18 bases in between. Germline CDR1 and CDR2: MNHNS and SASEGT. Here the CDR3 reads CASGQGPPAYEQYF. CDR3 coding DNA: TGTGCCAGCGGGCAGGGACCGCCGGCTTACGAGCAGTACTTC.

This clonotype has a count of ten or more. The chain couples TRBV7-6 to TRBJ1-1, with D perhaps TRBD1 (5 bases). From germline, CDR1 is SGHVS and CDR2 FNYEAQ. CDR3 length: 13 residues. V lost 5 bases and J lost 2, with 9 bases in between. CDR3: CASSGDSNTEAFF. CDR3 in DNA: TGTGCCAGCAGCGGAGACAGCAACACTGAAGCTTTCTTT. Filled out from reference TRBV7-6 and TRBJ1-1, the complete variable domain reads GAGVSQSPRYKVTKRGQDVALRCDPISGHVSLYWYRQALGQGPEFLTYFNYEAQQDKSGLPNDRFSAERPEGSISTLTIQRTEQRDSAMYRCASSGDSNTEAFFGQGTRLTVV.

This clonotype was detected many times. The chain combines TRBV11-2 with TRBJ1-2; possibly TRBD1 for D (5 bases). CDR1 is SGHAT, CDR2 FQNNGV, per germline. Trimming shortened V by 2 bases and J by 7 bases, and 14 bases separated the two germline ends. This CDR3 is built from 14 residues. CDR3 DNA sequence: TGTGCCAGCAGCTTATCGGGGGGAGTAGGTGGCTACACCTTC. Amino acid sequence: CASSLSGGVGGYTF.

At least ten counts were recorded for this clonotype. This chain connects TRBV3-1 to TRBJ1-1; possible D gene TRBD1, 5 bases. CDR3 length equals 14 residues. The V end was cut by 4 bases, the J end by 10 bases, with 19 bases between. Germline loops: CDR1 LGHDT, CDR2 YNNKEL (reference sequence). CDR3 nucleotide sequence: TGTGCCAGCAGCCCTCGGGACCGACCTGGAGGAGCTTTCTTT. This gives the protein CASSPRDRPGGAFF.

The chain uses TRBV20-1 and TRBJ1-5; 10 bases match TRBD1. Germline V gives CDR1 DFQATT, CDR2 SNEGSKA (reference sequence). The ends lost 0 bases at V and 1 base at J; junction bases unmatched: 3. The CDR3 has 16 amino acids. DNA of the CDR3: TGCAGTGCTAGAGAACAGGGACAGGGGAGCAATCAGCCCCAGCATTTT. It codes for CSAREQGQGSNQPQHF.

This clonotype occurred many times. The chain is built from TRBV6-2 or TRBV6-3 and TRBJ1-2, with 12 bases aligning to TRBD1. Unmatched junction bases numbered 7, after V lost 6 bases and J lost 5 bases. The CDR3 has 15 amino acids. CDR1 and CDR2 (germline): MNHEY, SVGEGT. The CDR3 DNA reads TGTGCCAGCAGACCTGGGACAGGGGGCTATTATGGCTACACCTTC. Its protein is CASRPGTGGYYGYTF.

Turning to this clonotype: This may come from a read error, since a much larger clone is one base off. The chain uses TRBV9 and TRBJ2-7; D is unclear. V dropped 0 bases and J dropped 7 bases, with 14 bases sitting between them. This CDR3 has 14 residues. Per germline, CDR1 SGDLS and CDR2 YYNGEE. The CDR3, as DNA: TGTGCCAGCAGCGTAGGTAGGGATGCAAATGAGCAGTACTTC. Translation gives CASSVGRDANEQYF.

The chain combines TRBV28 with TRBJ2-1; D ambiguous. V lost 7 bases and J 9 bases, leaving 10 bases between the germline ends. The CDR3 is made up of 11 amino acids. The germline gives CDR1 MDHEN, CDR2 SYDVKM. The CDR3 here is CASTLWGEQFF. The CDR3 DNA reads TGTGCCAGCACCCTGTGGGGTGAGCAGTTCTTC. Using reference TRBV28 and TRBJ2-1 for the parts outside the CDR3, the full variable domain is DVKVTQSSRYLVKRTGEKVFLECVQDMDHENMFWYRQDPGLGLRLIYFSYDVKMKEKGDIPEGYSVSREKKERFSLILESASTNQTSMYLCASTLWGEQFFGPGTRLTVL.

This clonotype came up many times. At one end the junction does not follow the germline gene, possibly because of a read error. This chain links TRBV27 with TRBJ2-3; the match to TRBD1 covers 10 bases. Germline CDR1 and CDR2: MNHEY and SMNVEV (reference sequence). The CDR3 runs to 18 residues. CDR3 in DNA: TGTGCCAGCAGTTTACAGGGGCCGGGAGGGACAGGGGTAGATACGCAATATTTT. Its translation is CASSLQGPGGTGVDTQYF.

In this sample, this clonotype turned up many times. V gene TRBV29-1 combines with J gene TRBJ1-3; D is unclear. This CDR3 is built from 12 residues. The V and J ends lost 2 bases and 2 bases respectively, with 4 bases between them. CDR1 is SQVTM and CDR2 is ANQGSEA in the germline V gene. CDR3 in amino acids: CSVEIAGNTIYF. CDR3 coding DNA: TGCAGCGTTGAAATAGCTGGAAACACCATATATTTT.

This clonotype appeared many times. This chain joins TRBV20-1 and TRBJ2-3; TRBD1 agrees at 10 bases. This CDR3 comprises 15 residues. The germline V gene encodes CDR1 DFQATT and CDR2 SNEGSKA (reference sequence). J gave up 6 bases and V 5 bases, and 11 bases lay outside the gene matches. The CDR3 loop reads CSARSGQGSIDTQYF. The CDR3 DNA follows: TGCAGTGCTCGCTCGGGACAGGGGTCCATCGATACGCAGTATTTT.

This clonotype has at least ten counts. The DNA for the CDR3 is TGTGCCAGCTCACCAAATTCGGGGGAAAAACTGTTTTTT. It translates to CASSPNSGEKLFF. The chain joins TRBV18 to TRBJ1-4, with unresolved D. The CDR3 length is 13 residues. Trimming pared 2 bases from V and 8 bases from J, leaving 9 bases between. Per germline, CDR1 KGHSH and CDR2 LQKENI.

This clonotype turned up a few times. The V call is TRBV7-9, the J call TRBJ1-6; possible D gene TRBD1, 5 bases. V lost 3 bases to trimming and J lost 5 bases, with 11 bases between them. Looked up from germline, CDR1 is SEHNR and CDR2 is FQNEAQ (reference sequence). The CDR3 is 15 amino acids. This CDR3 is CASSLSGRDNSPLHF. The CDR3 DNA reads as TGTGCCAGCAGCTTGTCGGGGCGAGATAATTCACCCCTCCACTTT.

This clonotype came up many times. This rearrangement joins TRBV7-9 to TRBJ1-2; D is undetermined. The CDR3 runs 14 residues. Per germline, CDR1 SEHNR and CDR2 FQNEAQ (reference sequence). Trimming cost V 1 base and J 2 bases, with 8 bases left between them. In DNA, the CDR3 is TGTGCCAGCAGCTTAGGCGCGGGGAACTATGGCTACACCTTC. Its translation is CASSLGAGNYGYTF. Full variable domain (outside the CDR3, taken from reference TRBV7-9 and TRBJ1-2): DTGVSQNPRHKITKRGQNVTFRCDPISEHNRLYWYRQTLGQGPEFLTYFQNEAQLEKSRLLSDRFSAERPKGSFSTLEIQRTEQGDSAMYLCASSLGAGNYGYTFGSGTRLTVV.

This clonotype has a handful of counts. J is TRBJ2-2 and V is TRBV18; possible D gene TRBD1, 6 bases. The CDR3 runs to 15 residues. The germline V and J ends were trimmed by 2 bases and 4 bases, with 11 bases remaining between them. Germline CDR1 KGHSH, CDR2 LQKENI. The CDR3 reads CASSPSTGSTGELFF. The CDR3 coding sequence is TGTGCCAGCTCACCATCTACAGGGAGCACCGGGGAGCTGTTTTTT.

The table lists this clonotype with many counts. The chain links TRBV28 to TRBJ2-2; TRBD1 is a possible D gene (6 bases). CDR1 is MDHEN, CDR2 SYDVKM, per germline. V was pared by 7 bases and J by 3 bases, with 12 bases between. The CDR3 runs 14 residues. CDR3 loop: CASITGTYTGELFF. In nucleotides, the CDR3 is TGTGCCAGCATCACCGGGACATACACCGGGGAGCTGTTTTTT.

This clonotype was picked up one time. A much larger clonotype is one base distant, so this may be a read error. The gene calls are TRBV20-1 and TRBJ2-7; the D gene is possibly TRBD1 (5 bases). The CDR3 is 12 amino acids. V was clipped by 6 bases and J by 2 bases, with 11 bases between them. Looked up from germline, CDR1 is DFQATT and CDR2 is SNEGSKA (reference sequence). CDR3 bases: TGCAGTGCGGCCAGGGTAACCTACGAGCAGTACTTC. It yields the protein CSAARVTYEQYF.

The table lists this clonotype with many counts. The genes are TRBV7-3 and TRBJ2-1; the D is unclear. V shed 0 bases and J shed 9 bases, with 9 bases lying between them. The CDR3 is made up of 13 amino acids. Looked up from germline, CDR1 is SGHTA and CDR2 is FQGTGA. The CDR3 DNA reads as TGTGCCAGCAGCTTAACCCTAGGCGGTGAGCAGTTCTTC. It specifies CASSLTLGGEQFF. Full variable domain (outside the CDR3, taken from reference TRBV7-3 and TRBJ2-1): GAGVSQTPSNKVTEKGKYVELRCDPISGHTALYWYRQSLGQGPEFLIYFQGTGAADDSGLPNDRFFAVRPEGSVSTLKIQRTERGDSAVYLCASSLTLGGEQFFGPGTRLTVL.

This clonotype was counted a few times. The chain links TRBV4-3 to TRBJ2-7, with 7 bases aligning to TRBD1. Trimming took 4 bases from V and 0 from J; bases not matched to a gene: 3. Per germline, CDR1 LGHNA and CDR2 YSLEER. This CDR3 contains 14 residues. CDR3 sequence: CASSPGQHSYEQYF. The CDR3 DNA follows: TGCGCCAGCAGCCCGGGACAGCACTCCTACGAGCAGTACTTC.

In this sample, this clonotype turned up many times. The chain couples TRBV29-1 to TRBJ1-1; tentative D call: TRBD1 (5 bases). The CDR3 spans 12 residues. V was pared by 7 bases and J by 1 base, with 10 bases between. Germline lookup yields CDR1 SQVTM and CDR2 ANQGSEA. The chain's CDR3 is CSARVSNTEAFF. CDR3 coding DNA: TGCAGCGCCAGGGTTTCGAACACTGAAGCTTTCTTT.

The chain recombines TRBV4-2 with TRBJ2-7, with 9 bases that match TRBD2. Germline V gene data show CDR1 as LGHNA and CDR2 as YNFKEQ. Germline trimming cut 2 bases from V and 5 bases from J; bases unmatched to any gene: 4. This CDR3 comprises 14 residues. CDR3: CASSQPSGENEQYF. For the CDR3, the DNA is TGTGCCAGCAGCCAACCTAGCGGGGAAAACGAGCAGTACTTC.

This clonotype was counted at least ten times. The chain has TRBV7-8 and TRBJ1-2; D is possibly TRBD1 (5 bases). Trimming cost V 1 base and J 2 bases, with 11 bases left between them. This CDR3 is 15 amino acids long. The germline gives CDR1 SGHVS, CDR2 FQNEAQ. This CDR3 is CASSLVPGMNYGYTF. The CDR3 DNA follows: TGTGCCAGCAGCTTAGTCCCAGGGATGAACTATGGCTACACCTTC.

Ten or more counts support this clonotype. J is TRBJ1-2 and V is TRBV18, with D perhaps matching TRBD1 (5 bases). The V gene's germline CDR1 is KGHSH and CDR2 LQKENI. Trimming left V 0 bases short and J 7 bases short, with 12 bases between. This CDR3 has 14 amino acids. DNA of the CDR3: TGTGCCAGCTCACCACCGGTTGGGGGACGTGGCTACACCTTC. This encodes CASSPPVGGRGYTF. Full variable domain (outside the CDR3, taken from reference TRBV18 and TRBJ1-2): NAGVMQNPRHLVRRRGQEARLRCSPMKGHSHVYWYRQLPEEGLKFMVYLQKENIIDESGMPKERFSAEFPKEGPSILRIQQVVRGDSAAYFCASSPPVGGRGYTFGSGTRLTVV.

In this sample, this clonotype turned up many times. V and J are TRBV7-2 and TRBJ2-1, with 7 bases fitting TRBD2. V lost 0 bases, J lost 4 bases, and 3 bases stayed unmatched. The germline CDR1 and CDR2 sequences are SGHTA and FQGNSA. The CDR3 consists of 15 residues. The DNA of the CDR3 is TGTGCCAGCAGCTTAGCGGGGGGGGTTTACAATGAGCAGTTCTTC. Its protein is CASSLAGGVYNEQFF.

This clonotype was counted ten times or more. The genes are TRBV24-1 and TRBJ2-7; TRBD1 agrees at 10 bases. Trimming at V came to 9 bases and at J to 2 bases, leaving 3 bases not matched to a gene. From germline, CDR1 is KGHDR and CDR2 SFDVKD. CDR3 length: 13 amino acids. The CDR3 loop reads CATLGTGAYEQYF. CDR3 sequence (DNA): TGTGCCACCTTGGGGACAGGGGCCTACGAGCAGTACTTC.

This clonotype occurred many times. The V and J genes are TRBV7-8 and TRBJ2-7; D is unclear. The V end was cut by 1 base, the J end by 5 bases, with 9 bases between. The CDR3 consists of 13 residues. CDR1 is SGHVS, CDR2 FQNEAQ, per germline. CDR3 residues: CASSLDLGDEQYF. For the CDR3, the DNA is TGTGCCAGCAGCTTAGACTTGGGCGACGAGCAGTACTTC.

This clonotype was counted ten times or more. The chain recombines TRBV24-1 with TRBJ2-1; TRBD1 matches 10 bases. The V gene end was trimmed by 5 bases and the J gene end by 8 bases; junction bases not matched to a gene: 11. Per germline, CDR1 KGHDR and CDR2 SFDVKD. This CDR3 has 16 residues. The CDR3: CATSVSRDRGSDEQFF. Written as DNA, the CDR3 is TGTGCCACCAGTGTCAGCCGGGACAGGGGTTCGGATGAGCAGTTCTTC.

The table lists this clonotype with many counts. The chain carries TRBV11-2 and TRBJ1-1, with D hard to call. V was trimmed by 1 base and J by 4 bases, leaving 4 bases between them. Germline V gives CDR1 SGHAT, CDR2 FQNNGV. CDR3 length: 12 amino acids. In DNA, the CDR3 is TGTGCCAGCAGCTTAGGACCCACTGAAGCTTTCTTT. Its translation is CASSLGPTEAFF.

This clonotype showed up many times. The rearrangement uses TRBV24-1 and TRBJ1-2, with D maybe TRBD1 (5 bases). The ends were cut back, 3 bases at V and 5 bases at J, with 18 bases in the middle. CDR1 and CDR2 from the germline V gene are KGHDR and SFDVKD. CDR3 size: 16 residues. CDR3 nucleotides: TGTGCCACCAGTGATCCTTCTTTCGGGGCTTCTTATGGCTACACCTTC. Residues: CATSDPSFGASYGYTF.

The table lists this clonotype with many counts. V gene TRBV15 combines with J gene TRBJ1-2, with TRBD1 as a possible D gene (6 bases). V shed 5 bases and J shed 8 bases, with 18 bases lying between them. The CDR3 has 14 residues. Germline lookup yields CDR1 LNHNV and CDR2 YYDKDF (reference sequence). This CDR3 reads CATSDWGRPLGYTF. For the CDR3, the DNA is TGTGCCACCAGCGATTGGGGGCGCCCCCTAGGCTACACCTTC.

In this sample, this clonotype turned up many times. The rearrangement uses TRBV6-1 and TRBJ2-7; possibly TRBD1 or TRBD2 for D (5 bases each). CDR3 length: 14 amino acids. Deletions cut 6 bases from V and 2 bases from J, with 14 bases between. Germline CDR1 reads MNHNS; CDR2 reads SASEGT. CDR3 nucleotide sequence: TGTGCCAGCAGGTTTGGGAGACAGACCTACGAGCAGTACTTC. This translates into CASRFGRQTYEQYF.